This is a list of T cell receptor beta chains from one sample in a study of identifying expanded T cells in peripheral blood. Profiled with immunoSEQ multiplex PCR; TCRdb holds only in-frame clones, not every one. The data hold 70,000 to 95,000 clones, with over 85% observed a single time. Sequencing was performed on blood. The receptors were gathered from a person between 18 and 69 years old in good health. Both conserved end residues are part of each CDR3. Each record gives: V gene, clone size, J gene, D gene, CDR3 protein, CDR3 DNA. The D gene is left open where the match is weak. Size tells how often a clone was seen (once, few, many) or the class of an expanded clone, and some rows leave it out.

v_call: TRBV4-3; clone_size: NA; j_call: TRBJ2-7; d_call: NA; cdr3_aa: CASSQAGGNYEQYF; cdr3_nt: TGCGCCAGCAGCCAAGCGGGCGGGAACTACGAGCAGTACTTC
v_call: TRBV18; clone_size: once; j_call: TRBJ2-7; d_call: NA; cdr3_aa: CASSVQGTYGQYF; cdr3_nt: TGTGCCAGCTCAGTTCAGGGGACCTATGGGCAGTACTTC
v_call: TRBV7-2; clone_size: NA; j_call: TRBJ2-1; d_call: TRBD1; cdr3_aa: CASSFDRGLYNEQFF; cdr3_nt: TGTGCCAGCAGCTTCGACAGGGGTCTGTACAATGAGCAGTTCTTC
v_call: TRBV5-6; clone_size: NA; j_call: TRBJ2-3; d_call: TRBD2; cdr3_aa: CASRRSGGEHTQYF; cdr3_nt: TGTGCCAGCAGACGAAGCGGGGGGGAACATACGCAGTATTTT
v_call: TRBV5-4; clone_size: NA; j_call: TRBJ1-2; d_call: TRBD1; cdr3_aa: CASSSTGTANYGYTF; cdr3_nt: TGTGCCAGCAGCTCCACCGGGACAGCTAACTATGGCTACACCTTC
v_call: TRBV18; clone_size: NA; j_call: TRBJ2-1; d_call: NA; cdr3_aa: CASSPPNRAGEQFF; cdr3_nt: TGTGCCAGCTCACCACCCAATAGGGCAGGTGAGCAGTTCTTC
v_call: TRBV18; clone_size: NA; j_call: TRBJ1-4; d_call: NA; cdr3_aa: CASSRGRINEKLFF; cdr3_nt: TGTGCCAGCTCACGGGGCAGGATTAATGAAAAACTGTTTTTT
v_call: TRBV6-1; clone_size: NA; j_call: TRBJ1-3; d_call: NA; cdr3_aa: CASSERNTIYF; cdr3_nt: TGTGCCAGCAGTGAGCGAAACACCATATATTTT
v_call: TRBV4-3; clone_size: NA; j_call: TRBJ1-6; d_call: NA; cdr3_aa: CASSQDLIGSSYNSPLHF; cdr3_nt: TGCGCCAGCAGCCAAGATCTCATCGGTAGCTCCTATAATTCACCCCTCCACTTT
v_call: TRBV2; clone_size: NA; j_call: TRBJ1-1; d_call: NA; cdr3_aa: CASSEGGRSHAF; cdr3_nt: TGTGCCAGCAGTGAAGGGGGTCGGTCTCACGCCTTT
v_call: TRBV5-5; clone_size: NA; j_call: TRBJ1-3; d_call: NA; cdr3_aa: CASSQDLGNTIYF; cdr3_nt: TGTGCCAGCAGCCAGGACCTAGGAAACACCATATATTTT
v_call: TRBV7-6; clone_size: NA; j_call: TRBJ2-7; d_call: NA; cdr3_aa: CASSLGGEAYEQYF; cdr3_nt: TGTGCCAGCAGCTTAGGCGGAGAGGCCTACGAGCAGTACTTC
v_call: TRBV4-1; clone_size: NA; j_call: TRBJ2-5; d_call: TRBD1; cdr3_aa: CASSQDPPLAGGITGTQYF; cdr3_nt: TGCGCCAGCAGCCAAGATCCTCCCTTGGCAGGGGGCATCACGGGGACCCAGTACTTC
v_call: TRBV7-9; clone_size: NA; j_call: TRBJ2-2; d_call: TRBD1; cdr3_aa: CASSLTGGTGELFF; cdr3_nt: TGTGCCAGCAGCTTGACAGGGGGCACCGGGGAGCTGTTTTTT
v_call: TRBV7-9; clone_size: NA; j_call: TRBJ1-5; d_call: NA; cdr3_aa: CASSTGTLSNQPQHF; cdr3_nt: TGTGCCAGCAGCACCGGGACGCTAAGCAATCAGCCCCAGCATTTT
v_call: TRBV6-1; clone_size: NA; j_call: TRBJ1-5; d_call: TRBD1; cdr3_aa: CASSAKTGAFNQPQHF; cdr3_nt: TGTGCCAGCAGTGCTAAGACAGGGGCGTTCAATCAGCCCCAGCATTTT
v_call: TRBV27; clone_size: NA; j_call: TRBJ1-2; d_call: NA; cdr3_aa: CASSSNRAYSEGYTF; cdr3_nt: TGTGCCAGCAGTTCGAACCGGGCCTATTCGGAGGGCTACACCTTC
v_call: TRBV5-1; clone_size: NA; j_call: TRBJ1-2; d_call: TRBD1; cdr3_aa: CASSLQGDVNGYTF; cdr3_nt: TGCGCCAGCAGCTTACAGGGGGATGTAAATGGCTACACCTTC
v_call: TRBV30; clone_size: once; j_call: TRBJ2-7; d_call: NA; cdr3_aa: CAWRRVGPYEQYF; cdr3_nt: TGTGCCTGGAGGCGGGTCGGCCCCTACGAGCAGTACTTC
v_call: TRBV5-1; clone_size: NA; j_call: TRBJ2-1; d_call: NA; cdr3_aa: CASSAYNEQFF; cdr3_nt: TGCGCCAGCAGCGCATACAATGAGCAGTTCTTC
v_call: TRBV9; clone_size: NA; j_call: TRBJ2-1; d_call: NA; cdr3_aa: CASSPPGDRYNEQFF; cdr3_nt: TGTGCCAGCAGCCCCCCCGGCGACCGCTACAATGAGCAGTTCTTC
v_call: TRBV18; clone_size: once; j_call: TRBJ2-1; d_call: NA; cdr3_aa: CASSPTPQAGNEQFF; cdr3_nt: TGTGCCAGCTCACCGACGCCACAGGCGGGGAATGAGCAGTTCTTC
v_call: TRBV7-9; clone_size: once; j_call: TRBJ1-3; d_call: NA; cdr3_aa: CASSLRQGRYSGNTIYF; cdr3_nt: TGTGCCAGCAGCTTACGGCAGGGGAGGTACTCTGGAAACACCATATATTTT
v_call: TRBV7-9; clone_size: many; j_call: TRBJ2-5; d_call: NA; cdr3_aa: CASSFRSGRETQYF; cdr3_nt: TGTGCCAGCAGCTTTCGCTCAGGGAGGGAGACCCAGTACTTC
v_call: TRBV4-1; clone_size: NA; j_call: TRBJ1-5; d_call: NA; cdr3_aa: CASSQEQGPQNQPQHF; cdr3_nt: TGCGCCAGCAGCCAAGAACAAGGGCCTCAGAATCAGCCCCAGCATTTT
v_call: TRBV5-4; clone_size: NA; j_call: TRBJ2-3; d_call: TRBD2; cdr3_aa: CASSTGTSGVADTQYF; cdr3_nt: TGTGCCAGCAGCACTGGGACTAGCGGGGTCGCAGATACGCAGTATTTT
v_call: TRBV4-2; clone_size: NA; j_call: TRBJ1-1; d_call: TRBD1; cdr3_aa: CASSPQGAGGFDTEAFF; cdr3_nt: TGTGCCAGCAGCCCACAGGGGGCAGGAGGGTTTGACACTGAAGCTTTCTTT
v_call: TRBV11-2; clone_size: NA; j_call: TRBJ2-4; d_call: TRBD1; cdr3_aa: CASSLGEGARNIQYF; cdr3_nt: TGTGCCAGCAGCTTAGGCGAGGGGGCGCGCAACATTCAGTACTTC
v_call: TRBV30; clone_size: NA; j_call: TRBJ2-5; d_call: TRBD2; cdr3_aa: CAWTASGRETQYF; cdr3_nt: TGTGCCTGGACGGCTAGCGGGAGGGAGACCCAGTACTTC
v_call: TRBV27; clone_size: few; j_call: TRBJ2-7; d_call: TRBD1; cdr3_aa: CASSLGTGAYEQYF; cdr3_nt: TGTGCCAGCAGTTTAGGGACAGGGGCCTACGAGCAGTACTTC
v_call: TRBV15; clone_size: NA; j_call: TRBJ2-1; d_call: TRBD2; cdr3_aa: CATSLAGGPIEQFF; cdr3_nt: TGTGCCACCAGTCTAGCGGGAGGGCCCATTGAGCAGTTCTTC
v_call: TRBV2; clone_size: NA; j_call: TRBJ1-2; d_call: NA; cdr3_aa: CASRPGDVIYGYTF; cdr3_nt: TGTGCCAGCAGACCAGGGGACGTAATCTATGGCTACACCTTC
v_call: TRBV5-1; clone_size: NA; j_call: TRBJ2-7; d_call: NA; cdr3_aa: CASSLSVALTYEQYF; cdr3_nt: TGCGCCAGCAGCCTCTCGGTAGCGCTAACCTACGAGCAGTACTTC
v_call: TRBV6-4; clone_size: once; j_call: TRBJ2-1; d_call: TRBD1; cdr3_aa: CASSVGDSYNEQFF; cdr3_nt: TGTGCCAGCAGTGTAGGGGACAGTTACAATGAGCAGTTCTTC
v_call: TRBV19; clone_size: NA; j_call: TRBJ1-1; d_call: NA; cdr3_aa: CASSINGRQNTEAFF; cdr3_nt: TGTGCCAGTAGTATAAATGGGAGGCAGAACACTGAAGCTTTCTTT
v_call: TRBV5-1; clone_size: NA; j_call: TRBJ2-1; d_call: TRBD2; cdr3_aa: CASRLAGVGNEQFF; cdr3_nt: TGCGCCAGCAGACTAGCGGGAGTAGGCAATGAGCAGTTCTTC
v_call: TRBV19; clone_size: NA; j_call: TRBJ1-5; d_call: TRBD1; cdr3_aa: CASSIPTRQGGQPQHF; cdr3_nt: TGTGCCAGTAGTATACCCACTCGACAGGGGGGACAGCCCCAGCATTTT
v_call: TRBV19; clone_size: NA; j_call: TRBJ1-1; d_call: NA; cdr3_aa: CASSIRREAFF; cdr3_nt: TGTGCCAGTAGTATAAGACGTGAAGCTTTCTTT
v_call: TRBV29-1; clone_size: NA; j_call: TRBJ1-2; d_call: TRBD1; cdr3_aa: CSATGVYGYTF; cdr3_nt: TGCAGCGCCACAGGGGTCTATGGCTACACCTTC
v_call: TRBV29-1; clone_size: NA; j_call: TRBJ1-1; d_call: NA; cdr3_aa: CSVESTEAFF; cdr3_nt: TGCAGCGTTGAAAGCACTGAAGCTTTCTTT
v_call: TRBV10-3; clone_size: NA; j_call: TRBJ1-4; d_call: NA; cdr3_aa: CAINSGPGNEKLFF; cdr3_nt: TGTGCCATCAATTCGGGGCCCGGTAATGAAAAACTGTTTTTT